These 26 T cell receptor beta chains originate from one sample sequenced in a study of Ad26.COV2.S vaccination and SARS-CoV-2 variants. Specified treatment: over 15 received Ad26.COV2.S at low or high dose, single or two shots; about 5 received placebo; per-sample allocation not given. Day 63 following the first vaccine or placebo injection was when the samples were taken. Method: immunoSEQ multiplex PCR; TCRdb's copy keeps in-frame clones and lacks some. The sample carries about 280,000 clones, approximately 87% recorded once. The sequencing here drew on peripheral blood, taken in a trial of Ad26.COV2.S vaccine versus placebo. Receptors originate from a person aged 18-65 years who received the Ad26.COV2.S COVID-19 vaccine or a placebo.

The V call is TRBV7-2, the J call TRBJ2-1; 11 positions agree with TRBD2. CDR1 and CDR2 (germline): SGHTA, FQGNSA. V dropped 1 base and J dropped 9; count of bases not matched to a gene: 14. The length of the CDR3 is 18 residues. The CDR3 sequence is CASSLGELGLAVGGEQFF. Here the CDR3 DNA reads TGTGCCAGCAGCTTAGGGGAGTTGGGACTAGCGGTCGGAGGTGAGCAGTTCTTC. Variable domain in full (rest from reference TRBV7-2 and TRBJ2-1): GAGVSQSPSNKVTEKGKDVELRCDPISGHTALYWYRQSLGQGLEFLIYFQGNSAPDKSGLPSDRFSAERTGGSVSTLTIQRTQQEDSAVYLCASSLGELGLAVGGEQFFGPGTRLTVL.

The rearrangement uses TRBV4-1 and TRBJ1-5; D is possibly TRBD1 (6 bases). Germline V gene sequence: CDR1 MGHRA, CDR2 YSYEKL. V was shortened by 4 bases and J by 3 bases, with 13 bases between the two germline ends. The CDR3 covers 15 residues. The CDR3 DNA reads TGCGCCAGCAGCCCTAGAGGACAGCTCAATCAGCCCCAGCATTTT. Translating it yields CASSPRGQLNQPQHF.

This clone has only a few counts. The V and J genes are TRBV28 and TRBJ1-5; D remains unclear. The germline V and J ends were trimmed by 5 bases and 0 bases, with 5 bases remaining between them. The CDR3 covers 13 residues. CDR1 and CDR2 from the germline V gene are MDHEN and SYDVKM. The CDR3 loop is CASSRYSNQPQHF. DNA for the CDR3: TGTGCCAGCAGTAGGTATAGCAATCAGCCCCAGCATTTT.

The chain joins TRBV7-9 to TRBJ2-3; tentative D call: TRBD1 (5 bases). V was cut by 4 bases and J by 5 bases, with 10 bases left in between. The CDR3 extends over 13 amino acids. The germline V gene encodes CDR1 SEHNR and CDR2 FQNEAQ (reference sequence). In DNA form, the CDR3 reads TGTGCCAGCAGCTCGGAAAGGGGAGATACGCAGTATTTT. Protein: CASSSERGDTQYF.

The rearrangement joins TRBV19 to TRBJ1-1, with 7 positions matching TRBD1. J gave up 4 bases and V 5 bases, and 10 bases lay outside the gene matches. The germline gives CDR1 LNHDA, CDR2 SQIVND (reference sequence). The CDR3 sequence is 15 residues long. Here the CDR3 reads CASSPLTGIATEAFF. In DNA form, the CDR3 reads TGTGCCAGTAGTCCTCTGACAGGGATAGCCACTGAAGCTTTCTTT.

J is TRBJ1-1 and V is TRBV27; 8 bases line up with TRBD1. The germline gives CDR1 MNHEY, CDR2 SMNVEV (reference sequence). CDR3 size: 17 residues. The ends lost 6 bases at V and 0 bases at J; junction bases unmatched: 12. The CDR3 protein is CASRGLGQGLMNTEAFF. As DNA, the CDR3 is TGTGCCAGCAGGGGACTTGGACAGGGCCTAATGAACACTGAAGCTTTCTTT.

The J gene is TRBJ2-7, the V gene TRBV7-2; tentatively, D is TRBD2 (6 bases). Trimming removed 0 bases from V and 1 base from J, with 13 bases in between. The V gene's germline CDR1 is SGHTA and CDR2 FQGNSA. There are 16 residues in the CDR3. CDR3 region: CASSLALTRKSYEQYF. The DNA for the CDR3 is TGTGCCAGCAGCTTAGCGTTGACTAGAAAATCCTACGAGCAGTACTTC.

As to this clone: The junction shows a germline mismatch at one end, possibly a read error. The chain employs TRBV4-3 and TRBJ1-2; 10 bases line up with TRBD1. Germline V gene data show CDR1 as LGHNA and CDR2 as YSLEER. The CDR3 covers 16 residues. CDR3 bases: TGCGCCAGCAGTCAAGCCGTGGGACAGGGGAACTATGGCTACACCTTC. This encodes CASSQAVGQGNYGYTF.

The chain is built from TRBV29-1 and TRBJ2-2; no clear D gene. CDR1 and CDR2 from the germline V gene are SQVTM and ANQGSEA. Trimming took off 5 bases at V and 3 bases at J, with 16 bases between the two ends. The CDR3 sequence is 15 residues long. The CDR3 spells CSVSGSGVYTGELFF. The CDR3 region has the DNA TGCAGCGTTTCGGGTTCTGGGGTGTACACCGGGGAGCTGTTTTTT.

CDR3 in amino acids: CASRGRVVGYGYTF. DNA for the CDR3: TGTGCCAGCAGGGGCAGGGTCGTCGGCTATGGCTACACCTTC. The rearrangement links TRBV2 to TRBJ1-2; a weak D match, TRBD1 (5 bases). The CDR3 has 14 amino acids. Germline CDR1 and CDR2: SNHLY and FYNNEI. The V gene lost 6 bases and the J gene lost 4 bases, with 15 bases spanning the gap. The full variable domain, completed using reference TRBV2 and TRBJ1-2, is EPEVTQTPSHQVTQMGQEVILRCVPISNHLYFYWYRQILGQKVEFLVSFYNNEISEKSEIFDDQFSVERPDGSNFTLKIRSTKLEDSAMYFCASRGRVVGYGYTFGSGTRLTVV.

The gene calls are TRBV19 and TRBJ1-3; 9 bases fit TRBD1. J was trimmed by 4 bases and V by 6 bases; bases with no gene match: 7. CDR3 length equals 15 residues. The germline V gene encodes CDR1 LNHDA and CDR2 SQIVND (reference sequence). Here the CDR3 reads CASSRTGVRGNTIYF. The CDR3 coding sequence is TGTGCCAGTAGCCGGACAGGGGTGCGCGGAAACACCATATATTTT.

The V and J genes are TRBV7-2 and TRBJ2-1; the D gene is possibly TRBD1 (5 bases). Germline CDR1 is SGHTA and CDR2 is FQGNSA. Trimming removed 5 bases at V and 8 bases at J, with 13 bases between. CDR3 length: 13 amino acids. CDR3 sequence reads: CASSKGQGDEQFF. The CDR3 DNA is TGTGCCAGCAGCAAAGGCCAGGGCGATGAGCAGTTCTTC.

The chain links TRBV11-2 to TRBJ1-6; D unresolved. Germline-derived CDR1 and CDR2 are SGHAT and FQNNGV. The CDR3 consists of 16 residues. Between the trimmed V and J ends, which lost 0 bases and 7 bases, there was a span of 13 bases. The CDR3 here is CASSLDPRVKNSPLHF. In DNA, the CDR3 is TGTGCCAGCAGCTTAGATCCAAGGGTCAAGAATTCACCCCTCCACTTT.

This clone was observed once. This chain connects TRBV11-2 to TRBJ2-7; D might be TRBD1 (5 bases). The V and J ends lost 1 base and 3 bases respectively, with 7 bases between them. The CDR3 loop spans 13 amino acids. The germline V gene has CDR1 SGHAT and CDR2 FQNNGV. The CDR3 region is CASSLGQHYEQYF. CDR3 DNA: TGTGCCAGCAGCTTAGGACAGCACTACGAGCAGTACTTC.

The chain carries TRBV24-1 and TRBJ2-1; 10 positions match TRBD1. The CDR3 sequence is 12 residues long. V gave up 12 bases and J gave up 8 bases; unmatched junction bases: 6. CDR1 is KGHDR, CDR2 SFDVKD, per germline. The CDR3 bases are TGTGCCGGTCGGACAGGGGGGGATGAGCAGTTCTTC. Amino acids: CAGRTGGDEQFF.

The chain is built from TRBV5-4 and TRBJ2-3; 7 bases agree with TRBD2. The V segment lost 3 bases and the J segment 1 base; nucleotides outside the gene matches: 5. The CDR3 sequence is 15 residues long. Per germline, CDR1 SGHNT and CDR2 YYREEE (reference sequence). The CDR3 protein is CASSYGRGGTDTQYF. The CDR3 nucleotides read TGTGCCAGCAGCTATGGACGGGGGGGCACAGATACGCAGTATTTT.

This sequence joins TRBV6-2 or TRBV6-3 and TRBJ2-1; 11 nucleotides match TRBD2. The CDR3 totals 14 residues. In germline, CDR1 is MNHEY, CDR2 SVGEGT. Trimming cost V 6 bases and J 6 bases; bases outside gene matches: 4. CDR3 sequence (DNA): TGTGCCAGCAGCTTAGCGGGAGGGGCCAATGAGCAGTTCTTC. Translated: CASSLAGGANEQFF.

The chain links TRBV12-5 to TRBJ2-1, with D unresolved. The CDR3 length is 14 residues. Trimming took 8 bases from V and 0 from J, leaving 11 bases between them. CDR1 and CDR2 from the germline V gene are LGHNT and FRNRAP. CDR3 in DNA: TGTGCTAGTCAAAGGGTGAGCTCCTACAATGAGCAGTTCTTC. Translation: CASQRVSSYNEQFF.

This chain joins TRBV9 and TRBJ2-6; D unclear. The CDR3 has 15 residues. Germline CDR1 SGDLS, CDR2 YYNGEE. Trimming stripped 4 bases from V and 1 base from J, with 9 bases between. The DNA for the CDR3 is TGTGCCAGCAGCCCTCAGTTGTCTGGGGCCAACGTCCTGACTTTC. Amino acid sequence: CASSPQLSGANVLTF.

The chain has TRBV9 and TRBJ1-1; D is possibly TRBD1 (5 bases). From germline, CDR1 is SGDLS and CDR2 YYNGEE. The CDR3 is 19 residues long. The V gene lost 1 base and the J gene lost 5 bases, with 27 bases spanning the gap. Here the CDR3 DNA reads TGTGCCAGCAGCGTAAGGCCCCCCTCATGGAGGGGCTTGGGGACTGAAGCTTTCTTT. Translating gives CASSVRPPSWRGLGTEAFF.

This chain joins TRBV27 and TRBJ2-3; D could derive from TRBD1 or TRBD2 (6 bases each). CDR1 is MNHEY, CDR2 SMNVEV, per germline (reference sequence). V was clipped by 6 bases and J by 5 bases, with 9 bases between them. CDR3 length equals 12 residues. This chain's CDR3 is CASRKGGDTQYF. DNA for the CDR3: TGTGCCAGCAGAAAGGGGGGAGATACGCAGTATTTT.

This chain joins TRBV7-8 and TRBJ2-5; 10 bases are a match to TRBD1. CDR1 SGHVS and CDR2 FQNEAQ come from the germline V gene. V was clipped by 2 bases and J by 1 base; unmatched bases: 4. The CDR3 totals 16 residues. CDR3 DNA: TGTGCCAGCAGCTTACCCAGGACAGGGGGCCAAGAGACCCAGTACTTC. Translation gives CASSLPRTGGQETQYF.

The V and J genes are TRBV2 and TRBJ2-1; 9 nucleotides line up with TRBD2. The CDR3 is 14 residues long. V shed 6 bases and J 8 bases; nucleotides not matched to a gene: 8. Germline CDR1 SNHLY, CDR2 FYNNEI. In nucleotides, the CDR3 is TGTGCCAGCAGCCCGGGACTAGCTACGCATGAGCAGTTCTTC. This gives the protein CASSPGLATHEQFF.

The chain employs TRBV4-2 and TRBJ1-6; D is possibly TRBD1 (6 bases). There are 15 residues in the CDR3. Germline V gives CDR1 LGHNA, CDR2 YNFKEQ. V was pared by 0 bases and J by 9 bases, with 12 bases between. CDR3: CASSQDPGELSPLHF. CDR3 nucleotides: TGTGCCAGCAGCCAAGATCCAGGGGAACTTTCACCCCTCCACTTT.

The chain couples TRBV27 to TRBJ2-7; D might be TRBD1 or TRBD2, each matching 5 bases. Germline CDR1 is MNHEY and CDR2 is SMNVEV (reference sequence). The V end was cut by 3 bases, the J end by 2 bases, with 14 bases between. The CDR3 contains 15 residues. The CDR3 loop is CASSFSLEGPYEQYF. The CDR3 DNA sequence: TGTGCCAGCAGTTTCAGCCTCGAGGGGCCCTACGAGCAGTACTTC.

The CDR3 coding sequence is TGTGCCAGCAGCTTGGTGGGCAGACTGTCTGATGGCTACACCTTC. Translation gives CASSLVGRLSDGYTF. The rearrangement uses TRBV5-6 and TRBJ1-2, with unresolved D. This CDR3 is built from 15 residues. V was cut by 0 bases and J by 6 bases, with 15 bases left in between. Germline assignment: CDR1 SGHDT and CDR2 YYEEEE.